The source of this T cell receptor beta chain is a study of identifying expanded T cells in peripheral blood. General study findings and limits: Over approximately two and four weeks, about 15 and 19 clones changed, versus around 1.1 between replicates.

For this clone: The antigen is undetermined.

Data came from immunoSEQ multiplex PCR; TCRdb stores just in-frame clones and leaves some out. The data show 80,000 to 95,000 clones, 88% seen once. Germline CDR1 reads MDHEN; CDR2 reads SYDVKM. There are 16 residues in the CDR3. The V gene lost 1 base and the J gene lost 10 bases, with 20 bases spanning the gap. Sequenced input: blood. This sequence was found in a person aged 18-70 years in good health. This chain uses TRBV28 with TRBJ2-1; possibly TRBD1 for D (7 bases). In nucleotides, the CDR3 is TGTGCCAGCAGTTTATCCCGTACAGGGGACTCATGGGAGCAGTTCTTC. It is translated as CASSLSRTGDSWEQFF.